Below are 30 T cell receptor beta chains sequenced from a single sample in a study of graft-versus-host responses after intestinal transplantation. The table came from immunoSEQ multiplex PCR; TCRdb's copy has only in-frame clones and leaves some out. The sample includes some 120,000 clones, more than 85% of them seen just once. Which antigens these TCRs recognize remains unknown. Sequences were derived from unstimulated CD8+ T cells sorted from spleen or lymph node cells, sampled before transplant. The receptor set was obtained from a human donor who was the organ donor for an intestinal transplant.

The chain couples TRBV19 to TRBJ2-4; no clear D. The CDR3 consists of 13 residues. V was pared by 5 bases and J by 0 bases, with 5 bases between. Germline V gene sequence: CDR1 LNHDA, CDR2 SQIVND (reference sequence). The CDR3 spells CASSLKAKNIQYF. Written as DNA, the CDR3 is TGTGCCAGTAGTCTTAAAGCCAAAAACATTCAGTACTTC.

The CDR3 DNA reads TGTGCCTGGAGTACGGGCCAGGGATCGGACGAGCAGTACTTC. This translates into CAWSTGQGSDEQYF. The gene calls are TRBV30 and TRBJ2-7; possible D gene TRBD1, 5 bases. V was trimmed by 2 bases and J by 5 bases, leaving 16 bases between them. CDR3 size: 14 residues. CDR1 is GTSNPN and CDR2 is SVGIG in the germline V gene (reference sequence).

The genes are TRBV15 and TRBJ2-7; 7 nucleotides agree with TRBD1. V trimming: 0 bases; J trimming: 0 bases; junction bases outside the gene matches: 2. CDR3 length equals 15 residues. Germline CDR1 LNHNV, CDR2 YYDKDF (reference sequence). The CDR3: CATSRERQGSYEQYF. For the CDR3, the DNA is TGTGCCACCAGCAGAGAACGACAGGGCTCCTACGAGCAGTACTTC.

This clone was found once. The genes are TRBV28 and TRBJ2-5; TRBD2 agrees at 9 bases. The better agreement between TRBJ2-7 and the DNA end casts doubt on the J call. This CDR3 region has 17 residues. Germline V gene sequence: CDR1 MDHEN, CDR2 SYDVKM. DNA of the CDR3: TGTGCCAGCAGTTTACCCCCCGAGCTAGCGGGAATCGACGAGCAGTACTTC. Residues: CASSLPPELAGIDEQYF.

This clone was recorded once. The rearrangement uses TRBV27 and TRBJ2-2; the D is unclear. Germline V gene lookup returns CDR1 MNHEY and CDR2 SMNVEV (reference sequence). The V gene lost 2 bases and the J gene lost 0 bases, with 4 bases spanning the gap. The CDR3 has 14 amino acids. Here the CDR3 reads CASSLQANTGELFF. CDR3 nucleotide sequence: TGTGCCAGCAGTTTACAGGCGAACACCGGGGAGCTGTTTTTT.

In DNA, the CDR3 is TGCGCCAGCAGCCAAGAGAGCGGGAGGGAAGATACGCAGTATTTT. Translation: CASSQESGREDTQYF. The V and J genes are TRBV4-1 and TRBJ2-3; 10 bases align to TRBD2. Germline values: CDR1 MGHRA, CDR2 YSYEKL. Unmatched junction bases numbered 2, after V lost 0 bases and J lost 5 bases. This CDR3 has 15 residues.

V is TRBV27 and J is TRBJ1-5, with D uncertain. The CDR3 is 13 amino acids. The V and J ends lost 2 bases and 0 bases respectively, with 2 bases between them. From germline, CDR1 is MNHEY and CDR2 SMNVEV (reference sequence). The CDR3 protein is CASSLHSNQPQHF. The CDR3 nucleotides are TGTGCCAGCAGTTTACATAGCAATCAGCCCCAGCATTTT.

The V and J genes are TRBV6-1 and TRBJ1-2; no clear D gene. This CDR3 contains 15 residues. Deletions cut 1 base from V and 4 bases from J, with 13 bases between. Germline loops: CDR1 MNHNS, CDR2 SASEGT. The CDR3 here is CASSEGSSILYGYTF. CDR3 sequence (DNA): TGTGCCAGCAGTGAAGGTAGTTCGATCCTCTATGGCTACACCTTC.

The rearrangement joins TRBV5-5 to TRBJ2-7; D is perhaps TRBD1 (6 bases). The CDR3 contains 14 residues. Trimming took off 4 bases at V and 6 bases at J, with 17 bases between the two ends. Germline CDR1 reads SGHKS; CDR2 reads YYEKEE (reference sequence). CDR3 sequence reads: CASSPGQNRGEQYF. In DNA form, the CDR3 reads TGTGCCAGCAGCCCTGGACAGAATAGAGGCGAGCAGTACTTC.

The rearrangement joins TRBV28 to TRBJ1-5; possibly TRBD1 for D (5 bases). This CDR3 contains 14 residues. Germline V gene data show CDR1 as MDHEN and CDR2 as SYDVKM. Trimming took 3 bases from V and 11 from J, leaving 17 bases between them. The CDR3 sequence is CASSFGAPSWSQHF. The CDR3 DNA reads as TGTGCCAGCAGTTTCGGGGCTCCCTCCTGGTCCCAGCATTTT.

As concerns this clone: Other DNA sequences in this specimen translate into the identical CDR3. The V call is TRBV6-5, the J call TRBJ2-7; D not resolved. CDR1 and CDR2 from the germline V gene are MNHEY and SVGAGI. The CDR3 length is 15 residues. Trimming cost V 2 bases and J 4 bases, with 15 bases left between them. The CDR3 bases are TGTGCCAGCAGTTACGGATTGGCAGGATCTTACGAGCAGTACTTC. This translates into CASSYGLAGSYEQYF.

The V and J genes are TRBV27 and TRBJ2-1, with TRBD2 identical over 8 bases. Germline CDR1 and CDR2: MNHEY and SMNVEV (reference sequence). The ends lost 5 bases at V and 10 bases at J; junction bases unmatched: 10. The CDR3 contains 14 residues. CDR3 sequence reads: CASSPGLARTEQFF. CDR3 in DNA: TGTGCCAGCAGTCCCGGACTAGCCAGGACGGAGCAGTTCTTC.

The chain employs TRBV7-9 and TRBJ2-1, with TRBD2 matching 8 bases. V shed 6 bases and J 4 bases; nucleotides not matched to a gene: 8. Per germline, CDR1 SEHNR and CDR2 FQNEAQ (reference sequence). The CDR3 spans 15 residues. The CDR3 region is CASRTGTSKYNEQFF. CDR3 coding DNA: TGTGCCAGCAGAACCGGGACTAGTAAATACAATGAGCAGTTCTTC.

Only one count was recorded for this clone. One end of the junction varies from germline; a read error may be responsible. The V and J genes are TRBV5-1 and TRBJ2-7; D perhaps matches TRBD2 (5 bases). Germline CDR1 is SGHRS and CDR2 is YFSETQ. The CDR3 has 15 residues. The CDR3 region has the DNA TGCGCCAACAGCTTGGAGGTGGGGAACAGCTACGAGCAGTACTTC. Translation: CANSLEVGNSYEQYF.

The V and J genes are TRBV25-1 and TRBJ2-7, with 9 bases lining up with TRBD1. CDR1 and CDR2 from the germline V gene are MGHDK and SYGVNS. Trimming cost V 2 bases and J 0 bases; bases outside gene matches: 5. The CDR3 is 16 amino acids. CDR3 loop: CASSEPRQGDSYEQYF. CDR3 DNA sequence: TGTGCCAGCAGTGAACCCCGACAGGGGGACTCCTACGAGCAGTACTTC.

This chain joins TRBV5-4 and TRBJ2-1, with D possibly TRBD2 on 5 matching bases. The V gene lost 7 bases and the J gene lost 9 bases, with 20 bases spanning the gap. Looked up from germline, CDR1 is SGHNT and CDR2 is YYREEE (reference sequence). This CDR3 has 14 amino acids. This CDR3 reads CASFENPSSPEQFF. The CDR3 coding sequence is TGTGCCAGCTTCGAAAACCCTAGCTCCCCTGAGCAGTTCTTC.

The rearrangement links TRBV28 to TRBJ1-5; the D gene is possibly TRBD1 (5 bases). V gave up 7 bases and J gave up 4 bases, with 20 bases separating them. This CDR3 has 16 residues. The germline V gene has CDR1 MDHEN and CDR2 SYDVKM. CDR3 amino acids: CASTLGDLLINQPQHF. The DNA for the CDR3 is TGTGCCAGCACTCTGGGGGACTTGCTTATAAATCAGCCCCAGCATTTT.

The chain has TRBV9 and TRBJ2-2, with a possible D match to TRBD1 (5 bases). Germline assignment: CDR1 SGDLS and CDR2 YYNGEE. This CDR3 comprises 15 residues. V lost 3 bases to trimming and J lost 1 base, with 10 bases between them. CDR3 sequence reads: CASSGFGQNTGELFF. DNA of the CDR3: TGTGCCAGCAGCGGATTCGGACAGAACACCGGGGAGCTGTTTTTT. Variable domain in full (rest from reference TRBV9 and TRBJ2-2): DSGVTQTPKHLITATGQRVTLRCSPRSGDLSVYWYQQSLDQGLQFLIQYYNGEERAKGNILERFSAQQFPDLHSELNLSSLELGDSALYFCASSGFGQNTGELFFGEGSRLTVL.

The CDR3 is CTSSCEAGSNYEQYF. DNA for the CDR3: TGCACCAGCAGCTGTGAAGCGGGATCAAACTACGAGCAGTACTTC. The chain joins TRBV1 to TRBJ2-7; TRBD2 is taken as the D call from the table, unchecked against the DNA. TRBV1 is annotated as a pseudogene. The CDR3 sequence is 15 residues long.

In nucleotides, the CDR3 is TGTGCCAGCAGTGATTTAAAGCAGGGGCTCTATGGCTACACCTTC. Translated: CASSDLKQGLYGYTF. The chain joins TRBV2 to TRBJ1-2, with D possibly being TRBD1 (6 bases). Germline CDR1 SNHLY, CDR2 FYNNEI. V lost 3 bases and J lost 4, with 15 bases in between. The CDR3 contains 15 residues.

V is TRBV9 and J is TRBJ2-3, with D possibly TRBD2 on 6 matching bases. Looked up from germline, CDR1 is SGDLS and CDR2 is YYNGEE. The V end was cut by 4 bases, the J end by 1 base, with 16 bases between. This CDR3 is built from 16 residues. The CDR3 sequence is CASSPQGGTGTDTQYF. CDR3 nucleotide sequence: TGTGCCAGCAGCCCCCAAGGAGGGACCGGCACAGATACGCAGTATTTT.

This clone turned up a few times. The chain employs TRBV6-5 and TRBJ1-2; weak D call: TRBD1 (5 bases). The germline CDR1 and CDR2 sequences are MNHEY and SVGAGI. V was clipped by 2 bases and J by 4 bases, with 5 bases between them. This CDR3 has 12 amino acids. CDR3 amino acids: CASSYRGYGYTF. The DNA for the CDR3 is TGTGCCAGCAGTTACAGGGGCTATGGCTACACCTTC.

V usage is TRBV29-1 and J usage is TRBJ2-3; D is unclear. V was trimmed by 6 bases and J by 0 bases, leaving 10 bases between them. Germline assignment: CDR1 SQVTM and CDR2 ANQGSEA. The CDR3 is 13 residues long. CDR3 bases: TGCAGCGTGTGGGCTGCTAGCACAGATACGCAGTATTTT. Translating gives CSVWAASTDTQYF.

This chain links TRBV6-1 with TRBJ2-7, with 8 positions matching TRBD2. V dropped 4 bases and J dropped 3; count of bases not matched to a gene: 14. The CDR3 length is 17 residues. Germline-derived CDR1 and CDR2 are MNHNS and SASEGT. The CDR3 bases are TGTGCCAGCAGTGGGCCCGAAACTAGCGGAGTGAACTACGAGCAGTACTTC. Amino acid sequence: CASSGPETSGVNYEQYF.

V is TRBV9 and J is TRBJ2-1, with TRBD2 as a possible D gene (6 bases). Germline V CDR1 and CDR2: SGDLS, YYNGEE. This CDR3 is 16 amino acids long. V was clipped by 0 bases and J by 0 bases, with 10 bases between them. DNA of the CDR3: TGTGCCAGCAGCGTAGACGTCGGGAGCTCCTACAATGAGCAGTTCTTC. Translated: CASSVDVGSSYNEQFF.

The chain links TRBV28 to TRBJ2-7, with TRBD2 matching over 12 bases. The CDR3 spans 16 residues. With V trimmed by 2 bases and J by 3 bases, 5 bases remained unmatched. Germline CDR1 MDHEN, CDR2 SYDVKM. CDR3 nucleotides: TGTGCCAGCAGTTTACGAGGACTAGCGGGACGCTACGAGCAGTACTTC. This translates into CASSLRGLAGRYEQYF.

The chain combines TRBV19 with TRBJ2-1; a possible D gene is TRBD2 (6 bases). Between the trimmed V and J ends, which lost 0 bases and 0 bases, there was a span of 18 bases. CDR1 and CDR2 (germline): LNHDA, SQIVND (reference sequence). The CDR3 runs 19 residues. CDR3 sequence reads: CASSIDSGPAGSSYNEQFF. The CDR3 DNA reads as TGTGCCAGTAGTATAGATTCTGGGCCGGCGGGATCCTCCTACAATGAGCAGTTCTTC.

This clone was detected a few times. This sequence joins TRBV6-6 and TRBJ2-2, with TRBD2 matching 10 bases. The length of the CDR3 is 16 residues. Germline CDR1 MNHNY, CDR2 SVGAGI (reference sequence). After removal of 5 bases from V and 5 bases from J, the junction contained 8 bases not matched to a gene. The CDR3 reads CASSGLAGDRTGELFF. The DNA of the CDR3 is TGTGCCAGCAGTGGGCTAGCGGGAGATCGGACCGGGGAGCTGTTTTTT.

The V gene is TRBV28, the J gene TRBJ2-7; tentative D call: TRBD2 (6 bases). CDR1 is MDHEN, CDR2 SYDVKM, per germline. The V end lost 2 bases, the J end lost 2 bases, and 13 bases lay between the germline ends. This CDR3 comprises 15 residues. The CDR3 is CASSLLGGDTYEQYF. CDR3 in DNA: TGTGCCAGCAGTTTACTGGGGGGTGATACCTACGAGCAGTACTTC.

The V gene is TRBV19, the J gene TRBJ2-1, with 12 bases identical to TRBD2. Germline-derived CDR1 and CDR2 are LNHDA and SQIVND (reference sequence). V was pared by 3 bases and J by 1 base, with 10 bases of the junction left unmatched. The CDR3 has 19 amino acids. The CDR3 nucleotides read TGTGCCAGTAGTATCCTCGGGCTAGCGGGAGGGGGTTCCTACAATGAGCAGTTCTTC. Protein product: CASSILGLAGGGSYNEQFF.